The sequence of this T cell receptor beta chain was determined in a study of Graves' ophthalmopathy and Graves' hyperthyroidism. CDR3 length equals 15 residues. With 3 bases removed from V and 4 bases from J, the gap between germline ends came to 12 bases. There are many counts of this clonotype. Amplification of TCR beta CDR3 regions used RNA transcripts. HTBI-primed first-round RT-PCR preceded second-round multiplex PCR. MiXCR, applied by TCRdb to the multiplex PCR reads, yields one record per CDR3 protein. In the table there are about 620,000 distinct CDR3 sequences, about 20% of which are singletons.

The sequence was obtained from a woman aged 18-29 years with stable Graves' hyperthyroidism. Some clones in this sample may be carry-over from other donors' samples. The sample consisted of peripheral blood. The chain uses TRBV12-3 or TRBV12-4 and TRBJ2-2; perhaps TRBD1 as D (6 bases). The DNA of the CDR3 is TGTGCCAGCAGTTTCCCTGACAGGACCACCGGGGAGCTGTTTTTT. Residues: CASSFPDRTTGELFF.